The clone carrying this TCR beta chain was seen only once. Produced via immunoSEQ multiplex PCR; TCRdb's table is partial and in-frame only. The data show some 120,000 clones, about 82% seen once. Described time point: peripheral blood 6 weeks after treatment start. The data stem from a study of PD-L1 blockade in urothelial cancer. Study in general: Specimens of blood held a median count of about 150,000 T cells.

The germline gives CDR1 MNHNS, CDR2 SASEGT. V was pared by 6 bases and J by 1 base, with 6 bases between. The CDR3 has 13 amino acids. The rearrangement links TRBV6-1 to TRBJ2-2; D gene unclear. The source of this sequence is a man in his forties or fifties with urothelial cancer. The sample here was PBMCs, taken around atezolizumab (anti-PD-L1) treatment. This chain's CDR3 is CASRPENTGELFF. The CDR3, as DNA: TGTGCCAGCAGGCCAGAGAACACCGGGGAGCTGTTTTTT.